The present TCR beta chain was sequenced within a study of identical twins. Notes on this clonotype: The antigen is unknown.

General study points: Excess sharing between twins was weaker in beta out-of-frame sequences. Among out-of-frame alpha sequences shared by twins, low generation probability occurred in excess.

TCRdb used MiXCR to reprocess the 5' RACE reads, holding one entry per CDR3 protein. The data show approximately 590,000 distinct CDR3 sequences, with around 9.6% seen just once and roughly 3% held by the top ten. Healthy Caucasians were all of the donors. Germline CDR1 and CDR2: LGHDT and YNNKEL (reference sequence). The ends lost 2 bases at V and 2 bases at J; junction bases unmatched: 12. The CDR3 spans 18 residues. These records were also assigned to another study, of yellow fever vaccine responses in identical twins. That investigation notes: As reported, the vaccine T cell response of twins seemed partly convergent and partly personalized.

The rearrangement joins TRBV3-1 to TRBJ2-3; TRBD2 matches 8 bases. Sequenced: PBMCs. This receptor was obtained from a young woman in good health. CDR3 in DNA: TGTGCCAGCAGCCAATGGGCTAGCGGGTCGCGACCCACAGATACGCAGTATTTT. It translates to CASSQWASGSRPTDTQYF.